A single sample is the source of the 5 T cell receptor beta chains below, sequenced in a study of cytotoxic CD8 clonotypes in ibrutinib-treated CLL. Repertoires were generated with immunoSEQ multiplex PCR, while TCRdb's copy carries only in-frame clones and drops some. The sample lists over 250,000 clones, roughly three quarters occurring once. This specimen consisted of PBMCs, obtained at disease progression, from a patient treated with ibrutinib. Receptor source: a human donor with chronic lymphocytic leukemia.

The V call is TRBV27, the J call TRBJ2-3, with 11 bases lining up with TRBD2. From germline, CDR1 is MNHEY and CDR2 SMNVEV (reference sequence). This CDR3 is built from 14 residues. The J segment lost 3 bases and the V segment lost 6 bases, leaving 2 bases of the junction unmatched. The CDR3 DNA sequence: TGTGCCAGCAGATGGACTAGCGGGACAGATACGCAGTATTTT. It specifies CASRWTSGTDTQYF.

The chain is built from TRBV7-9 and TRBJ2-7; 8 bases match TRBD2. J lost 3 bases, V lost 1 base, and 2 bases had no gene match. The CDR3 consists of 14 residues. In germline, CDR1 is SEHNR, CDR2 FQNEAQ (reference sequence). CDR3 sequence reads: CASSLERGGYEQYF. The CDR3 DNA reads as TGTGCCAGCAGCTTAGAACGGGGGGGCTACGAGCAGTACTTC.

In this sample, this clone turned up a few times. CDR3 in amino acids: CSVPEQYGYTF. As DNA, the CDR3 is TGCAGCGTCCCCGAACAGTATGGCTACACCTTC. The V call is TRBV29-1, the J call TRBJ1-2; D call uncertain. The CDR3 sequence is 11 residues long. The germline gives CDR1 SQVTM, CDR2 ANQGSEA. The germline V and J ends were trimmed by 6 bases and 5 bases, with 10 bases remaining between them.

This sequence joins TRBV4-1 and TRBJ2-1; possibly TRBD2 for D (6 bases). Trimming stripped 0 bases from V and 7 bases from J, with 16 bases between. The CDR3 runs to 16 residues. CDR1 and CDR2 (germline): MGHRA, YSYEKL. CDR3 protein: CASSQESGVRANEQFF. CDR3 nucleotide sequence: TGCGCCAGCAGCCAAGAGTCGGGGGTCCGGGCTAATGAGCAGTTCTTC.

V gene TRBV10-3 combines with J gene TRBJ1-6; TRBD1 matches 9 bases. The CDR3 is made up of 19 amino acids. Trimming cost V 8 bases and J 0 bases; bases outside gene matches: 14. Germline CDR1 reads ENHRY; CDR2 reads SYGVKD. DNA for the CDR3: TGTGCCATCGGGACAGGGTGGTCGGAGATCAGCTCCTATAATTCACCCCTCCACTTT. Encoded protein: CAIGTGWSEISSYNSPLHF.